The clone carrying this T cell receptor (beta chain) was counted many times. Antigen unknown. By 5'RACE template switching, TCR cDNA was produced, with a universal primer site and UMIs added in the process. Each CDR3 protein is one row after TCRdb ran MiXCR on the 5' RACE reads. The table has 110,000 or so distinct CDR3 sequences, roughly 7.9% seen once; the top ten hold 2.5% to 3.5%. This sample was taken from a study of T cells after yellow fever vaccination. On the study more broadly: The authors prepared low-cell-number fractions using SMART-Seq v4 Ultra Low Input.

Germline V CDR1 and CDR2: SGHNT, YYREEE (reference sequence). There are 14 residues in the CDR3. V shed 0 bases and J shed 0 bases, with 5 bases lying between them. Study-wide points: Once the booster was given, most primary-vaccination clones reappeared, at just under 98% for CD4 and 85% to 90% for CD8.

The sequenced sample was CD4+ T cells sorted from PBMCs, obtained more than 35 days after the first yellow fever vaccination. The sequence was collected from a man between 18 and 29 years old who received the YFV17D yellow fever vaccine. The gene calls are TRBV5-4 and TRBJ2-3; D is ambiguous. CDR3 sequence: CASSLGTSTDTQYF. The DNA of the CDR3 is TGTGCCAGCAGCTTGGGCACTAGCACAGATACGCAGTATTTT.